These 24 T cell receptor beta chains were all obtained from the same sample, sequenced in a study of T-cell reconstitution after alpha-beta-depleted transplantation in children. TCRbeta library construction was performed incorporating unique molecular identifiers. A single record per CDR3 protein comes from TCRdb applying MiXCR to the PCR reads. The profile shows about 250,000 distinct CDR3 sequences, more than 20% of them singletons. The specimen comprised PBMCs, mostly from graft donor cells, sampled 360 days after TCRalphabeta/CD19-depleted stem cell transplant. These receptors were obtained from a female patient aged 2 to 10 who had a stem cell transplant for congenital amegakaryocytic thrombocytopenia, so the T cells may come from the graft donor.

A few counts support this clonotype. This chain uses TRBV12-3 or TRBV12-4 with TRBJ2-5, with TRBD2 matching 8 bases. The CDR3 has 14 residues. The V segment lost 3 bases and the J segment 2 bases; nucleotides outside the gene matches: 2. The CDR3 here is CASSLASGQETQYF. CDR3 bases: TGTGCCAGCAGTTTGGCTAGCGGGCAAGAGACCCAGTACTTC.

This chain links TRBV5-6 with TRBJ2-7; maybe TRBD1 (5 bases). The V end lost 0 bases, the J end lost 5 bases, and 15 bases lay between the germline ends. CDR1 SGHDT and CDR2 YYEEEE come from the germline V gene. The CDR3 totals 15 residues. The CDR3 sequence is CASSLVSITGHEQYF. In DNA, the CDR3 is TGTGCCAGCAGCTTGGTTTCCATCACAGGCCACGAGCAGTACTTC.

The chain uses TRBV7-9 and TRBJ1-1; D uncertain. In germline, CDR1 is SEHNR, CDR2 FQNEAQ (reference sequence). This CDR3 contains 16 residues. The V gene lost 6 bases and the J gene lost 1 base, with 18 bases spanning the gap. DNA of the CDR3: TGTGCCAGCAGGAACCCCGGTCGGGCCGGGAACACTGAAGCTTTCTTT. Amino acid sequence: CASRNPGRAGNTEAFF.

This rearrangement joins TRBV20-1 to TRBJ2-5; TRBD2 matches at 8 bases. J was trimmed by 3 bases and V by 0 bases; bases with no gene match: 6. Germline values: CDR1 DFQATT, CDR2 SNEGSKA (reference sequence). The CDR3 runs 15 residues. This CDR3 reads CSARDPRGEKETQYF. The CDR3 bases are TGCAGTGCTAGAGATCCGCGGGGGGAAAAAGAGACCCAGTACTTC.

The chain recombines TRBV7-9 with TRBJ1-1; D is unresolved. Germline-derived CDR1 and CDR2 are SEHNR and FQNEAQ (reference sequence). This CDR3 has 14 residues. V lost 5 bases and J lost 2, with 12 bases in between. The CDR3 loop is CASSTAGLNTEAFF. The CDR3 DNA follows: TGTGCCAGCAGCACCGCGGGATTAAACACTGAAGCTTTCTTT.

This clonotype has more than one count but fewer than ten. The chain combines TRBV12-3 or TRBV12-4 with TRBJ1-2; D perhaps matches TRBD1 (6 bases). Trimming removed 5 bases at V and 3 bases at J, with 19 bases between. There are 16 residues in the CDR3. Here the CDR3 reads CASSPGGQLDYYGYTF. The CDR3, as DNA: TGTGCCAGCAGTCCCGGCGGACAGTTAGACTACTATGGCTACACCTTC.

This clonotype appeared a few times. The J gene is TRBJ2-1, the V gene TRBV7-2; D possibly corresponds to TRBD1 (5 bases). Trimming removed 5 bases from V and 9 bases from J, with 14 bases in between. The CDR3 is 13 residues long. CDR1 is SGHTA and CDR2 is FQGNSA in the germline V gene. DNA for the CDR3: TGTGCCAGCAGCCCGACCAGGGTGGGTGAGCAGTTCTTC. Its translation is CASSPTRVGEQFF.

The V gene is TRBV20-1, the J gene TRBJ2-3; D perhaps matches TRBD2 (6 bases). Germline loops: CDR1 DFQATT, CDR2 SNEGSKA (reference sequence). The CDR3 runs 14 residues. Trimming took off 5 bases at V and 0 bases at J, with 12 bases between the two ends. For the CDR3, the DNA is TGCAGTGCTCCCTTTGGGGGGAGCACAGATACGCAGTATTTT. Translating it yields CSAPFGGSTDTQYF.

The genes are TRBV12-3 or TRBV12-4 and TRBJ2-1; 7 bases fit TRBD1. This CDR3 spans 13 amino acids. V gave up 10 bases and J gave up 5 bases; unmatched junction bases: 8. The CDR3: CATTGVSHNEQFF. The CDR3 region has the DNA TGTGCCACCACAGGGGTATCACACAATGAGCAGTTCTTC.

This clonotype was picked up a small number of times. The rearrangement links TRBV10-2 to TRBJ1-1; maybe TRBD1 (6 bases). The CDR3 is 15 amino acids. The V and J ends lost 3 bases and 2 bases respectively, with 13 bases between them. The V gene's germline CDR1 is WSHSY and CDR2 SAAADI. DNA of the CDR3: TGCGCCAGCAGTGACCCTGGGGGCGGCAACACTGAAGCTTTCTTT. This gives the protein CASSDPGGGNTEAFF.

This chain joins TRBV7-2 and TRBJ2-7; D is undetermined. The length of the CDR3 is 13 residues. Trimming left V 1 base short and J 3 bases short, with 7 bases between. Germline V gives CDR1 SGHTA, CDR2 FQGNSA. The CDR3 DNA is TGTGCCAGCAGCTTAGTGGCAGTCTACGAGCAGTACTTC. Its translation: CASSLVAVYEQYF.

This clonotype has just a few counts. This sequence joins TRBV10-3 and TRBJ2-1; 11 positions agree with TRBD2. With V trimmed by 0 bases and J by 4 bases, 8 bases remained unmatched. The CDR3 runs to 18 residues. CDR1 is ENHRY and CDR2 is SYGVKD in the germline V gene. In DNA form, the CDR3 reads TGTGCCATCAGTGAGTCCGGGGCTAGCGGGAGGAGGTACAATGAGCAGTTCTTC. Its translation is CAISESGASGRRYNEQFF.

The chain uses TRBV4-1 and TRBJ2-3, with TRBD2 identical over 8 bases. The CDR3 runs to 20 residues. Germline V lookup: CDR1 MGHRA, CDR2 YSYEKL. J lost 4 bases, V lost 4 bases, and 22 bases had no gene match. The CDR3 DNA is TGCGCCAGCAGCCCAAGTGTAAGTGGAGCGGGGGTGCCAAATGCAGATACGCAGTATTTT. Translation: CASSPSVSGAGVPNADTQYF.

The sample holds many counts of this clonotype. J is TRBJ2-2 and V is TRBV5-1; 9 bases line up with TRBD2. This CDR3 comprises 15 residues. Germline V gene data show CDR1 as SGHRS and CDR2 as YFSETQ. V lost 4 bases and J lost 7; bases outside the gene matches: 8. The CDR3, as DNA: TGCGCCAGCAGCCCCTCTAGCGGGGAAGGCGGGGAGCTGTTTTTT. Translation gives CASSPSSGEGGELFF.

CDR3 DNA: TGTGCCAGCAGTTCCCGGGACCCAACTGGAAACACCATATATTTT. It is translated as CASSSRDPTGNTIYF. This chain connects TRBV12-3 or TRBV12-4 to TRBJ1-3, with D possibly being TRBD1 (5 bases). Trimming shortened V by 4 bases and J by 2 bases, and 12 bases separated the two germline ends. The CDR3 extends over 15 amino acids.

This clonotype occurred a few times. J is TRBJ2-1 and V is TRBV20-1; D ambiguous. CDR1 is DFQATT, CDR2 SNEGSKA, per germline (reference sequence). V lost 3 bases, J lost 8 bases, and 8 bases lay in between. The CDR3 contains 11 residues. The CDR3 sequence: CSASRTDEQFF. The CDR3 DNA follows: TGCAGTGCTAGCCGTACAGATGAGCAGTTCTTC.

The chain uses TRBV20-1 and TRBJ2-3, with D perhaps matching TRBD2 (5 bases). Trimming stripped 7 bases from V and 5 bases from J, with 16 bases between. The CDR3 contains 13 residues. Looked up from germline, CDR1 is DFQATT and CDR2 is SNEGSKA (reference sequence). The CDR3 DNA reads TGCAGTGAAAGGGCCCAACTAGAAGATACGCAGTATTTT. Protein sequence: CSERAQLEDTQYF.

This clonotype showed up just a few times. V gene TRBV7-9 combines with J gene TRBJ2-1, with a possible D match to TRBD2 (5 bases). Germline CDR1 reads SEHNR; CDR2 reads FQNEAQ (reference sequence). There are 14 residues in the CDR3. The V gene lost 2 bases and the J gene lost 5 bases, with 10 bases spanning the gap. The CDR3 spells CASSLLADDNEQFF. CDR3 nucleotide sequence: TGTGCCAGCAGCTTACTAGCCGATGACAATGAGCAGTTCTTC. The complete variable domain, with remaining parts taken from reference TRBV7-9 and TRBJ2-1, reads DTGVSQNPRHKITKRGQNVTFRCDPISEHNRLYWYRQTLGQGPEFLTYFQNEAQLEKSRLLSDRFSAERPKGSFSTLEIQRTEQGDSAMYLCASSLLADDNEQFFGPGTRLTVL.

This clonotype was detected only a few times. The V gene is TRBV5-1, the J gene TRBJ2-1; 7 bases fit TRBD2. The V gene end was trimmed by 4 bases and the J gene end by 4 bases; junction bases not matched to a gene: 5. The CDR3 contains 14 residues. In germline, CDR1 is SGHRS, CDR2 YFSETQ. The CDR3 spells CASSATSWYNEQFF. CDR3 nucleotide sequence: TGCGCCAGCAGCGCGACTAGCTGGTACAATGAGCAGTTCTTC.

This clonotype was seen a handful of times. CDR3 protein: CASSTTGLTPRNEQFF. CDR3 DNA sequence: TGTGCCAGCAGCACGACGGGACTAACCCCGCGGAATGAGCAGTTCTTC. V is TRBV7-8 and J is TRBJ2-1; TRBD2 agrees at 7 bases. In germline, CDR1 is SGHVS, CDR2 FQNEAQ. The CDR3 extends over 16 amino acids. V shed 5 bases and J 7 bases; nucleotides not matched to a gene: 14.

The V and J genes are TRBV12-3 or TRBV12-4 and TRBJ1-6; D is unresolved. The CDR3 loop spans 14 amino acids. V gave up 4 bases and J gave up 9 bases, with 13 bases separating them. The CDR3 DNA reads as TGTGCCAGCAGTTCGAGGGTCGGCGGTTCACCCCTCCACTTT. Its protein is CASSSRVGGSPLHF.

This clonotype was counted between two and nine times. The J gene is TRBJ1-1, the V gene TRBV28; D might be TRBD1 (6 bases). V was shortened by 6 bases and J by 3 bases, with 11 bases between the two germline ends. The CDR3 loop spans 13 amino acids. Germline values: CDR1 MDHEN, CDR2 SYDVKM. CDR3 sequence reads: CASRSTGYTEAFF. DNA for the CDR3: TGTGCCAGCAGGTCAACAGGGTACACTGAAGCTTTCTTT. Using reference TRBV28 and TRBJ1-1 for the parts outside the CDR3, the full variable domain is DVKVTQSSRYLVKRTGEKVFLECVQDMDHENMFWYRQDPGLGLRLIYFSYDVKMKEKGDIPEGYSVSREKKERFSLILESASTNQTSMYLCASRSTGYTEAFFGQGTRLTVV.

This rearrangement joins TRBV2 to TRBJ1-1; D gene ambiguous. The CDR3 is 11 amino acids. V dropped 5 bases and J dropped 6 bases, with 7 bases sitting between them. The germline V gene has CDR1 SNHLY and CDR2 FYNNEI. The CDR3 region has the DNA TGTGCCAGCAGTTCCTCCCCTGAAGCTTTCTTT. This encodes CASSSSPEAFF.

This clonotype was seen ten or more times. The CDR3 loop is CASSQEGQFYGYTF. DNA for the CDR3: TGCGCCAGCAGCCAAGAAGGACAGTTCTATGGCTACACCTTC. The chain recombines TRBV4-3 with TRBJ1-2; D is possibly TRBD1 (6 bases). CDR3 length equals 14 residues. Trimming took 0 bases from V and 4 from J, leaving 9 bases between them. CDR1 and CDR2 from the germline V gene are LGHNA and YSLEER.